This is a list of T cell receptor beta chains from one sample in a study of cytomegalovirus exposure and HLA in healthy donors. Generated by immunoSEQ multiplex PCR, the TCRdb table keeps only in-frame clones and is missing some. The sample contains some 130,000 clones, around 70% of which appear only once. The specimen sequenced was PBMCs. The receptor source for this set is a woman between 55 and 75 years old in good health and CMV-seropositive. CDR3s include the opening cysteine and the closing phenylalanine or tryptophan. A D gene is named only where the DNA matches it firmly. Where a row states a size, it is once, few, many or the class of an expanded clone; other rows omit it.

.,TRBV13,TRBJ1-2,once,TGTGCCAGCAGCTTAGGAGGGGGGGGTGGCTACACCTTC,CASSLGGGGGYTF
.,TRBV19,TRBJ2-1,.,TGTGCCAGTAGTATTCTACGAAGCTCCTACAATGAGCAGTTCTTC,CASSILRSSYNEQFF
.,TRBV7-9,TRBJ1-3,few,TGTTCCAGCAGCTTAACAGGGAGCTCTGGAAACACCATATATTTT,CSSSLTGSSGNTIYF
TRBD1,TRBV27,TRBJ1-1,.,TGTGCCAGCAGTTTATTTGGAAGGGGGCAAACTGAAGCTTTCTTT,CASSLFGRGQTEAFF
.,TRBV10-1,TRBJ2-3,.,TGCGCCAGCAGTGATGGGGCGATTAGCGGAACCACAGATACGCAGTATTTT,CASSDGAISGTTDTQYF
TRBD1,TRBV5-1,TRBJ1-2,few,TGCGCCAGCAGCTTGGCCAACAGGGGGGGTTTTAATGGCTACACCTTC,CASSLANRGGFNGYTF
TRBD1,TRBV12-5,TRBJ1-1,.,TGTGCTAGTGGCGGGACAGGGTACACTGAAGCTTTCTTT,CASGGTGYTEAFF
.,TRBV6-5,TRBJ1-2,many,TGTGCCAGCAGTTACGGACAGTTACATAACTATGGCTACACCTTC,CASSYGQLHNYGYTF
.,TRBV4-1,TRBJ2-5,.,TGCGCCAGCGCTCCGGTGGTTGGGACCCAGTACTTC,CASAPVVGTQYF
.,TRBV15,TRBJ1-2,.,TGTGCCACCAGCGATCGGGACTATGGCTACACCTTC,CATSDRDYGYTF
TRBD2,TRBV10-3,TRBJ2-7,.,TGTGCCATCAGCAGCGGGATCTCTGACGAGCAGTACTTC,CAISSGISDEQYF
.,TRBV27,TRBJ2-6,.,TGTGCTGCGGGGGCAGGGGCCAACGTCCTGACTTTC,CAAGAGANVLTF
TRBD1,TRBV19,TRBJ1-5,.,TGTGCCAGTGAGGACTTGACAGGGGGCGATCAGCCCCAGCATTTT,CASEDLTGGDQPQHF
.,TRBV15,TRBJ2-3,.,TGTGCCACCAGCACCCGGACTGGCACAGATACGCAGTATTTT,CATSTRTGTDTQYF
.,TRBV7-2,TRBJ1-4,.,TGTGCCAGCAGCCCTGGGGCAGGGGCCTACCCCCTGGTTGGGGAAAAACTGTTTTTT,CASSPGAGAYPLVGEKLFF
TRBD1,TRBV15,TRBJ2-2,once,TGTGCCACCAGCGCTCGGACAGGAGCGAACACCGGGGAGCTGTTTTTT,CATSARTGANTGELFF
TRBD1,TRBV19,TRBJ1-1,few,TGTGCCAGTAGATGGGGAGACAGGGGGCTTCTGATGAACACTGAAGCTTTCTTT,CASRWGDRGLLMNTEAFF
TRBD1,TRBV19,TRBJ1-1,.,TGTGCCAGTACCTCCTTGCAGGGGGTGAACACTGAAGCTTTCTTT,CASTSLQGVNTEAFF
.,TRBV7-7,TRBJ2-7,few,TGTGCTAGCAGCGCGGGACAGTCCTACGAGCAGTACTTC,CASSAGQSYEQYF
.,TRBV19,TRBJ1-1,.,TGTGCCAGTAAGGAGGGGAAAAACACTGAAGCTTTCTTT,CASKEGKNTEAFF
.,TRBV11-3,TRBJ2-6,.,TGTGCCAGCAGCTCCGGGGGCTCTGGGGCCAACGTCCTGACTTTC,CASSSGGSGANVLTF
TRBD1,TRBV6-5,TRBJ1-2,.,TGTGCCAGCAGTTACGGGACAGGGTCTAACTATGGCTACACCTTC,CASSYGTGSNYGYTF
.,TRBV19,TRBJ1-1,.,TGTGCCAGTAGTATCCGACAGGCTTATCCGACCCGCTTT,CASSIRQAYPTRF
.,TRBV7-6,TRBJ1-4,.,TGTGCCAGCAGCTTAGGGTCGGCTAATGAAAAACTGTTTTTT,CASSLGSANEKLFF
TRBD1,TRBV2,TRBJ1-3,.,TGTGCCAGCAGTGAAAGGGACAGGACCTCTGGAAACACCATATATTTT,CASSERDRTSGNTIYF
TRBD1,TRBV7-2,TRBJ2-5,few,TGTGCCAGCAGCTCAGGTCGGGGGACAGGGGATGAGACCCAGTACTTC,CASSSGRGTGDETQYF
.,TRBV7-9,TRBJ1-1,.,TGTTCCAGCAGCTTATTAGTGGGGGGGCAGTCGCCTGAAGCTTTCTTT,CSSSLLVGGQSPEAFF
TRBD1,TRBV5-1,TRBJ1-3,.,TGCGCCAGCAGCTTGGATTCAGGGGGGACTGGAAACACCATATATTTT,CASSLDSGGTGNTIYF
.,TRBV19,TRBJ1-1,.,TGTGCCAGTAGTATTGGGGCTACGAACACTGAAGCTTTCTTT,CASSIGATNTEAFF
.,TRBV7-9,TRBJ2-7,few,TGTGCCAGCAGCCCGGACATTTACGAGCAGTACTTC,CASSPDIYEQYF
.,TRBV7-2,TRBJ1-5,.,TGTGCCAGCAGCTTCGCGGACAGTCCCAATCAGCCCCAGCATTTT,CASSFADSPNQPQHF